This T cell receptor (beta chain) was retrieved from a study of T cells in Graves' hyperthyroidism and ophthalmopathy. Uncontrolled infection, other autoimmune disease, pregnancy or lactation disqualified patients from enrolment. Fresh 10 ml peripheral blood yielded PBMCs. The CDR3 is made up of 15 amino acids. The germline V gene has CDR1 ENHRY and CDR2 SYGVKD. With 4 bases removed from V and 1 base from J, the gap between germline ends came to 12 bases. From RNA transcripts, TCR beta CDR3 regions were amplified. The HTBI set primed first-round TCR CDR3 RT-PCR. Each CDR3 protein gets one entry after TCRdb re-called the multiplex PCR reads with MiXCR. Of 550,000 to 700,000 distinct CDR3 sequences listed, under 15% were seen once; the top ten hold roughly 4.3%. The sample holds a few counts of this clonotype.

Sequenced input: blood. This sequence joins TRBV10-3 and TRBJ2-3; D perhaps matches TRBD2 (6 bases). The clonotype originates from a woman aged 35 to 49 with Graves' ophthalmopathy. The CDR3 nucleotides read TGTGCCATCAGTGGTCGGGCTAGCGGCACAGATACGCAGTATTTT. Its translation is CAISGRASGTDTQYF.